This T cell receptor (beta chain) was recovered during a study of early T cells in non-severe SARS-CoV-2 infection (dated by TCRdb to about 2021). About the full investigation: Because TCR sequencing relied on bulk RNA taken from unsorted whole blood, pairing of alpha and beta chains was not possible. Study-wide conclusions, independent of this receptor: Matching against VDJdb was skewed toward anti-spike CD8 responses, likely underestimated virus-specific expansions, and missed private and CD4 specificities.

As for this clonotype: The specificity of this receptor is unknown. Per-nucleotide qualities are absent, and no much larger clonotype sits a single base away.

CDR1 SGHTA and CDR2 FQGNSA are derived from the germline V gene. V is pared back by 2 bases and J by 1 base, with 2 bases lying between the germline termini. The CDR3 goes from the cysteine to the phenylalanine over 12 residues. Kept here is only the CDR3 DNA, which spans 36 bases and is read in frame from base 1. Library construction relied on 5' RACE. Instrument used: NextSeq 500. To correct for sequencing error and PCR bias, the TCR library protocol tagged individual cDNA molecules with unique molecular identifiers. TCR alpha and beta chains were both sequenced, and the abundances of alpha and beta sequences in each sample were closely correlated with each other. Turning to the authors' computational methods: V gene, J gene and CDR3 annotation of TCR sequences was performed with Decombinator V4. Expanded TCRs were defined as changing significantly between any two time points under a Poisson model with p below 0.0001. TCR abundances were normalised to the total number of TCRs sequenced in each sample and reported as counts per million. TRAV1-2 paired with TRAJ12, TRAJ20 or TRAJ33 defined MAIT TCRs, while TRAV10 paired with TRAJ18 defined iNKT TCRs. VDJdb, accessed on 1 November 2021, was searched for TCRs annotated for CMV, EBV and SARS-CoV-2, and TCRs annotated for more than one antigen were excluded. TCRdb reprocessing: public reads trimmed at Q25 with fastp, clones called with MiXCR, in-frame beta chains kept. Each entry merges the rows of one CDR3 protein and shows their most common DNA and genes. The V and J calls were determined by TCRdb, not by the authors. This sample comprises approximately 75,000 distinct CDR3 sequences, about 14% of them detected only once. The ten largest clones add up to around 3.7% of the sample.

Set within a cohort of healthcare workers in London, UK, this nested case-control study involved weekly PCR testing of nasopharyngeal swabs along with blood sampling. Healthcare workers were recruited during the week of the UK lockdown, between 23 and 31 March 2020, and followed weekly for up to roughly 15 weeks. The specimen was whole blood, collected at baseline. The chain is assembled from TRBV7-2 and TRBJ1-1, with no confidently assigned D gene. This clonotype was sampled from an adult who was a healthcare worker with PCR-confirmed SARS-CoV-2 infection or an uninfected control (not recorded which). The CDR3 protein: CASSLTNTEAFF. The DNA is as follows: TGTGCCAGCAGCTTAACGAACACTGAAGCTTTCTTT.